The entry below describes one T cell receptor beta chain. Antigen unknown. The data were obtained in a study of identical twins. Study-level findings and limits: In cord blood, abundant beta clonotypes had fewer insertions; memory showed no trend.

V was pared by 0 bases and J by 4 bases, with 2 bases of the junction left unmatched. Germline V CDR1 and CDR2: SGHRS, YFSETQ. This CDR3 contains 15 residues. Through template switching, a universal primer site was introduced, and the cDNA contained unique molecular identifiers. TCRdb used MiXCR to reprocess the 5' RACE reads, holding one entry per CDR3 protein. Seen here are fewer than 800,000 distinct CDR3 sequences, less than 9% observed once, and the top ten hold roughly 1.5%. These data also featured in a second study, about yellow fever vaccine responses in identical twins. That paper adds: Twins' vaccine T cell response reportedly gave the appearance of partial convergence and partial personalization.

V is TRBV5-1 and J is TRBJ2-7, with 12 bases lining up with TRBD2. This clonotype originated in a woman in her late teens or twenties in good health. Sequencing was carried out using PBMCs. As DNA, the CDR3 is TGCGCCAGCAGCTTGGAGACTAGCGGGAGTTACGAGCAGTACTTC. Translating it yields CASSLETSGSYEQYF.